A single sample is the source of the 13 T cell receptor beta chains below, sequenced in a study of T cell responses to AZD1222 COVID-19 vaccine. The data were produced by immunoSEQ multiplex PCR, yet TCRdb's version contains in-frame clones alone and is incomplete. There are about 100,000 clones in the sample; around 89% occur only once, and under 3% lies in the top ten. The starting material was peripheral blood, obtained 28 days after the second AZD1222 dose. The source is an adult who received the AZD1222 COVID-19 vaccine.

The chain recombines TRBV11-2 with TRBJ1-4, with D hard to call. This CDR3 is built from 12 residues. Trimming left V 1 base short and J 8 bases short, with 5 bases between. The germline V gene encodes CDR1 SGHAT and CDR2 FQNNGV. The CDR3 sequence: CASSLVEEKLFF. The CDR3 DNA follows: TGTGCCAGCAGCTTAGTTGAAGAAAAACTGTTTTTT.

The rearrangement joins TRBV30 to TRBJ1-1; tentative D call: TRBD1 (5 bases). Germline V gene sequence: CDR1 GTSNPN, CDR2 SVGIG (reference sequence). The CDR3 has 13 amino acids. The ends were cut back, 5 bases at V and 1 base at J, with 11 bases in the middle. CDR3 amino acids: CAWGRGGNTEAFF. As DNA, the CDR3 is TGTGCCTGGGGTCGGGGGGGGAACACTGAAGCTTTCTTT.

V is TRBV12-5 and J is TRBJ2-7; D not resolved. Per the germline V gene, CDR1 is LGHNT and CDR2 is FRNRAP. This CDR3 has 12 residues. V was pared by 3 bases and J by 3 bases, with 6 bases between. The CDR3 DNA sequence: TGTGCTAGTGGTTTATGGCTCTACGAGCAGTACTTC. The encoded protein is CASGLWLYEQYF.

J is TRBJ1-1 and V is TRBV6-6, with TRBD1 as a possible D gene (5 bases). V was clipped by 7 bases and J by 5 bases, with 11 bases between them. CDR3 length equals 12 residues. Per germline, CDR1 MNHNY and CDR2 SVGAGI (reference sequence). The CDR3 nucleotides read TGTGCCAGCACCCAGGGTGGGACTGAAGCTTTCTTT. This codes for CASTQGGTEAFF.

The chain combines TRBV28 with TRBJ2-3, with D unclear. The CDR3 consists of 11 residues. Deletions cut 5 bases from V and 5 bases from J, with 5 bases between. Germline CDR1 and CDR2: MDHEN and SYDVKM. The CDR3 DNA sequence: TGTGCCAGCAGTCTACGAGATACGCAGTATTTT. Translating gives CASSLRDTQYF.

The chain joins TRBV7-3 to TRBJ1-1; D unclear. CDR1 is SGHTA, CDR2 FQGTGA, per germline. The CDR3 has 13 residues. V shed 4 bases and J shed 11 bases, with 17 bases lying between them. This CDR3 reads CASSSTKETRAFF. In DNA, the CDR3 is TGTGCCAGCAGCTCAACGAAGGAAACTCGGGCTTTCTTT.

The chain couples TRBV21-1 to TRBJ1-1. TRBV21-1 is tagged as a pseudogene. This CDR3 is built from 11 residues. CDR3 nucleotides: TGTGCCAGCAGCAGGGGGGATCGGGCTTTCTTT. This gives the protein CASSRGDRAFF.

The chain combines TRBV18 with TRBJ1-4; D call uncertain. CDR3 length: 17 amino acids. V was shortened by 3 bases and J by 0 bases, with 14 bases between the two germline ends. Germline V lookup: CDR1 KGHSH, CDR2 LQKENI. CDR3 region: CASSPWVSDATNEKLFF. The DNA of the CDR3 is TGTGCCAGCTCACCGTGGGTCTCCGACGCAACTAATGAAAAACTGTTTTTT.

The chain couples TRBV7-9 to TRBJ1-2, with TRBD1 matching 10 bases. The CDR3 is 13 residues long. V lost 3 bases, J lost 8 bases, and 3 bases stayed unmatched. Per the germline V gene, CDR1 is SEHNR and CDR2 is FQNEAQ (reference sequence). The CDR3 sequence: CASSFGQGGGYTF. The CDR3 DNA sequence: TGTGCCAGCAGCTTCGGACAGGGGGGAGGCTACACCTTC.

The chain employs TRBV9 and TRBJ1-1, with D maybe TRBD1 (6 bases). The V gene's germline CDR1 is SGDLS and CDR2 YYNGEE. This CDR3 has 16 residues. V was shortened by 4 bases and J by 6 bases, with 22 bases between the two germline ends. The CDR3 loop is CASSPRPGHGPAEAFF. CDR3 DNA: TGTGCCAGCAGCCCAAGACCGGGACATGGGCCCGCTGAAGCTTTCTTT.

The chain carries TRBV7-9 and TRBJ1-6; D remains unclear. Looked up from germline, CDR1 is SEHNR and CDR2 is FQNEAQ (reference sequence). CDR3 length: 12 amino acids. Trimming took 4 bases from V and 16 from J, leaving 14 bases between them. This CDR3 reads CASSSLTRPLHF. The CDR3 DNA reads TGTGCCAGCAGCTCTCTGACAAGGCCTCTCCACTTT.

V gene TRBV6-5 combines with J gene TRBJ1-6, with 8 bases lining up with TRBD1. J was trimmed by 6 bases and V by 11 bases; bases with no gene match: 6. The V gene's germline CDR1 is MNHEY and CDR2 SVGAGI. The CDR3 length is 13 residues. The CDR3 nucleotides are TGTGCCGGATCCAGGGGGCTTAATTCACCCCTCCACTTT. This codes for CAGSRGLNSPLHF.

The chain uses TRBV19 and TRBJ1-6; tentative D call: TRBD1 (6 bases). The CDR3 sequence is 16 residues long. V shed 0 bases and J shed 6 bases, with 12 bases lying between them. Per the germline V gene, CDR1 is LNHDA and CDR2 is SQIVND (reference sequence). CDR3 residues: CASSIEGHQSNSPLHF. CDR3 nucleotides: TGTGCCAGTAGTATAGAGGGACACCAATCTAATTCACCCCTCCACTTT.